These T cell receptor beta chains were read from a single sample in a study of Ad26.COV2.S vaccination and SARS-CoV-2 variants. Assay used: immunoSEQ multiplex PCR; TCRdb lists only in-frame clones, some missing. The data show roughly 350,000 clones, with approximately 90% seen just once and roughly 4.8% held by the top ten. The source material was peripheral blood, sampled in a trial of Ad26.COV2.S vaccine versus placebo. These receptors all stem from a person between 18 and 65 years old who received the Ad26.COV2.S COVID-19 vaccine or a placebo. The CDR3 runs from the conserved cysteine through the conserved F or W. The D gene is left open where the match is weak. Clone sizes are given selectively: once, few, many, or a class where the clone is expanded.

J: TRBJ1-5
D: TRBD1
size: NA
V: TRBV2
DNA: TGTGCCAGCAGTGACCGGGGACAGGTTAATCAGCCCCAGCATTTT
CDR3: CASSDRGQVNQPQHF

J: TRBJ1-3
D: NA
size: NA
V: TRBV6-5
DNA: TGTGCCAGCAGTTACTCCGGCGGGTTGCGAAACACCATATATTTT
CDR3: CASSYSGGLRNTIYF

J: TRBJ1-1
D: TRBD1
size: NA
V: TRBV29-1
DNA: TGCAGCGTCGCACCGGGACAGGGGGCCTCTGAAGCTTTCTTT
CDR3: CSVAPGQGASEAFF

J: TRBJ2-2
D: NA
size: NA
V: TRBV5-1
DNA: TGCGCCAGCAGCACCCTGCAGGGGGGGCCCGGGGAGCTGTTTTTT
CDR3: CASSTLQGGPGELFF

J: TRBJ2-7
D: NA
size: NA
V: TRBV7-3
DNA: TGTGCCAGCAGCTTACCGGGACACCGTTTCTTCAGGCAGTACTTC
CDR3: CASSLPGHRFFRQYF

J: TRBJ1-1
D: NA
size: NA
V: TRBV19
DNA: TGTGCCAGTAGCGTAGGCTCGAACACTGAAGCTTTCTTT
CDR3: CASSVGSNTEAFF

J: TRBJ2-7
D: NA
size: NA
V: TRBV28
DNA: TGTGCCAGCACCCGGAGGGCAGTTCGGTACGAGCAGTACTTC
CDR3: CASTRRAVRYEQYF

J: TRBJ2-7
D: TRBD1
size: NA
V: TRBV27
DNA: TGTGCCAGCAGAGGACAGGGGGAAGCTTACGAGCAGTACTTC
CDR3: CASRGQGEAYEQYF

J: TRBJ2-3
D: NA
size: NA
V: TRBV5-1
DNA: TGCGCCAGCCGCGAGGGGGTGGCGACAGATACGCAGTATTTT
CDR3: CASREGVATDTQYF

J: TRBJ2-7
D: NA
size: NA
V: TRBV10-1
DNA: TGCGCCAGCAGTGAGAACCAGAATAGGGACGAGCAGTACTTC
CDR3: CASSENQNRDEQYF

J: TRBJ2-2
D: NA
size: NA
V: TRBV4-1
DNA: TGCGCCAGCAGCCGAGACCCCTTCGGGGGGAACACCGGGGAGCTGTTTTTT
CDR3: CASSRDPFGGNTGELFF

J: TRBJ1-6
D: NA
size: NA
V: TRBV11-2
DNA: TGTGCCAGCAGCCGAGCAGAGGGAACCTCGGGTTCACCCCTCCACTTT
CDR3: CASSRAEGTSGSPLHF

J: TRBJ2-1
D: NA
size: NA
V: TRBV5-8
DNA: TGTGCCAGCAGCTTGGTGGGGCTCAATGAGCAGTTCTTC
CDR3: CASSLVGLNEQFF

J: TRBJ1-3
D: NA
size: NA
V: TRBV19
DNA: TGTGCCAGTAGTGTCGACAGGCGGGACACCATATATTTT
CDR3: CASSVDRRDTIYF

J: TRBJ1-4
D: TRBD1
size: NA
V: TRBV28
DNA: TGTGCCAGCAGTTTATGGACAGGGCATCAGCGTTATAATGAAAAACTGTTTTTT
CDR3: CASSLWTGHQRYNEKLFF

J: TRBJ2-1
D: TRBD2
size: NA
V: TRBV3-1/TRBV3-2
DNA: TGTGCCAGCAGCGGAGATGGCGGGAGGGCCCGTGAGCAGTTCTTC
CDR3: CASSGDGGRAREQFF

J: TRBJ1-5
D: NA
size: few
V: TRBV18
DNA: TGTGCCAGCTCACCACCGACGAGGGGCGTAAGTCAGCCCCAGCATTTT
CDR3: CASSPPTRGVSQPQHF

J: TRBJ2-2
D: TRBD2
size: NA
V: TRBV5-4
DNA: TGTGCCAGCAGCTTGCCTAGCGGGGGGGCAGGCGGGGAGCTGTTTTTT
CDR3: CASSLPSGGAGGELFF

J: TRBJ2-1
D: TRBD2
size: NA
V: TRBV5-1
DNA: TGCGCCAGCAGCGGTCCGGGACTAGCGATCAATGAGCAGTTCTTC
CDR3: CASSGPGLAINEQFF

J: TRBJ2-6
D: NA
size: NA
V: TRBV19
DNA: TGTGCCAGTAGTATAGGATCCAGGTCTGGGGCCAACGTCCTGACTTTC
CDR3: CASSIGSRSGANVLTF

J: TRBJ2-5
D: NA
size: NA
V: TRBV7-9
DNA: TGTGCCAGCAGCTTAGGACTAGTTGAAACCGGATCAGAGACCCAGTACTTC
CDR3: CASSLGLVETGSETQYF

J: TRBJ2-3
D: NA
size: NA
V: TRBV28
DNA: TGTGCCAGCAGTCACGGCAGGCGAAGGTTCGGCACAGATACGCAGTATTTT
CDR3: CASSHGRRRFGTDTQYF

J: TRBJ1-6
D: NA
size: NA
V: TRBV28
DNA: TGTGCCAGCAGTTTGGGGGGCGTTAATTCACCCCTCCACTTT
CDR3: CASSLGGVNSPLHF

J: TRBJ1-1
D: TRBD1
size: once
V: TRBV9
DNA: TGTGCCAGCAGCGGCTCAGGGGGCCGAGGGAACACTGAAGCTTTCTTT
CDR3: CASSGSGGRGNTEAFF

J: TRBJ2-1
D: TRBD1
size: NA
V: TRBV9
DNA: TGTGCCAGCAGCCCCTGGGACAGGTTCTCCTACAATGAGCAGTTCTTC
CDR3: CASSPWDRFSYNEQFF